The 18 T cell receptor beta chains presented below share a single source sample, sequenced in a study of technical replicates of blood from a few donors. Measured with immunoSEQ multiplex PCR; TCRdb has only the in-frame clones, and not every one. The data contain 55,000 to 75,000 clones, 90% to 95% of them seen just once; the ten biggest clones take up more than 4%. The sample consisted of PBMCs. The receptors were gathered from a human donor in good health. Some clones in this sample may be carry-over from other donors' samples.

The CDR3 is CASSQDRGEGSPLHF. The CDR3 DNA reads TGCGCCAGCAGCCAAGATCGGGGAGAGGGTTCACCCCTCCACTTT. The chain couples TRBV4-3 to TRBJ1-6; D remains ambiguous. The germline V gene has CDR1 LGHNA and CDR2 YSLEER. With 0 bases removed from V and 9 bases from J, the gap between germline ends came to 12 bases. The CDR3 has 15 residues.

The J gene is TRBJ2-7, the V gene TRBV5-4; maybe TRBD2 (6 bases). V shed 2 bases and J shed 2 bases, with 14 bases lying between them. Germline-derived CDR1 and CDR2 are SGHNT and YYREEE (reference sequence). The CDR3 runs to 15 residues. The CDR3 loop is CASSFLAGGAYEQYF. Written as DNA, the CDR3 is TGTGCCAGCAGCTTCCTCGCTGGAGGGGCCTACGAGCAGTACTTC.

The chain couples TRBV2 to TRBJ1-6, with no clear D. Germline CDR1 SNHLY, CDR2 FYNNEI. Trimming cost V 6 bases and J 7 bases, with 10 bases left between them. The CDR3 sequence is 13 residues long. The CDR3 region is CASRVGANSPLHF. CDR3 bases: TGTGCCAGCAGGGTCGGTGCAAATTCACCCCTCCACTTT.

This sequence joins TRBV30 and TRBJ2-3; D gene uncertain. Trimming shortened V by 5 bases and J by 2 bases, and 11 bases separated the two germline ends. Germline-derived CDR1 and CDR2 are GTSNPN and SVGIG (reference sequence). CDR3 length: 13 amino acids. The CDR3 DNA sequence: TGTGCCTGGGCCCCCGGGTTCACAGATACGCAGTATTTT. It yields the protein CAWAPGFTDTQYF. Complete variable domain (other parts from reference TRBV30 and TRBJ2-3): SQTIHQWPATLVQPVGSPLSLECTVEGTSNPNLYWYRQAAGRGLQLLFYSVGIGQISSEVPQNLSASRPQDRQFILSSKKLLLSDSGFYLCAWAPGFTDTQYFGPGTRLTVL.

The rearrangement uses TRBV5-1 and TRBJ2-3; no reliable D call. The V gene lost 4 bases and the J gene lost 0 bases, with 9 bases spanning the gap. Looked up from germline, CDR1 is SGHRS and CDR2 is YFSETQ. CDR3 length equals 14 residues. The CDR3 DNA is TGCGCCAGCAGCGCCACAAAGAGCACAGATACGCAGTATTTT. Translating it yields CASSATKSTDTQYF.

J is TRBJ1-6 and V is TRBV7-3, with a weak D call TRBD1 (6 bases). Germline-derived CDR1 and CDR2 are SGHTA and FQGTGA. This CDR3 has 13 amino acids. V dropped 4 bases and J dropped 5 bases, with 6 bases sitting between them. CDR3 loop: CASSWTDNSPLHF. CDR3 DNA sequence: TGTGCCAGCAGCTGGACAGATAATTCACCCCTCCACTTT.

J is TRBJ2-5 and V is TRBV13; D not certain. CDR1 is PRHDT and CDR2 is FYEKMQ in the germline V gene (reference sequence). The CDR3 contains 12 residues. Trimming took off 2 bases at V and 4 bases at J, with 5 bases between the two ends. The CDR3 here is CASSLFRETQYF. DNA of the CDR3: TGTGCCAGCAGCTTATTTCGAGAGACCCAGTACTTC.

The rearrangement joins TRBV9 to TRBJ1-5, with D tentatively TRBD1 (6 bases). V was clipped by 3 bases and J by 7 bases, with 14 bases between them. The germline V gene has CDR1 SGDLS and CDR2 YYNGEE. This CDR3 contains 14 residues. The CDR3 DNA follows: TGTGCCAGCAGCGAGGGGGGGAGCGGACAGCCCCAGCATTTT. Its protein is CASSEGGSGQPQHF.

V and J are TRBV5-1 and TRBJ2-3; TRBD1 matches at 7 bases. The CDR3 contains 14 residues. Germline V gene sequence: CDR1 SGHRS, CDR2 YFSETQ. V gave up 6 bases and J gave up 3 bases; unmatched junction bases: 7. The CDR3 nucleotides are TGCGCCAGCACCACGGGGACAGCTACAGATACGCAGTATTTT. It yields the protein CASTTGTATDTQYF. Complete variable domain (other parts from reference TRBV5-1 and TRBJ2-3): KAGVTQTPRYLIKTRGQQVTLSCSPISGHRSVSWYQQTPGQGLQFLFEYFSETQRNKGNFPGRFSGRQFSNSRSEMNVSTLELGDSALYLCASTTGTATDTQYFGPGTRLTVL.

This clone was seen just once. V is TRBV7-3 and J is TRBJ1-1; the D gene is possibly TRBD1 (6 bases). The CDR3 consists of 13 residues. V was shortened by 5 bases and J by 5 bases, with 12 bases between the two germline ends. From germline, CDR1 is SGHTA and CDR2 FQGTGA. This CDR3 is CASSEQGGTEAFF. The DNA for the CDR3 is TGTGCCAGCAGCGAACAGGGCGGGACTGAAGCTTTCTTT. The full variable domain, its missing parts supplied by reference TRBV7-3 and TRBJ1-1, is GAGVSQTPSNKVTEKGKYVELRCDPISGHTALYWYRQSLGQGPEFLIYFQGTGAADDSGLPNDRFFAVRPEGSVSTLKIQRTERGDSAVYLCASSEQGGTEAFFGQGTRLTVV.

The count of this clone is one. In DNA, the CDR3 is TGTGCCACTACAGGGGATATAGGCAATCAGCCCCAGCATTTT. It codes for CATTGDIGNQPQHF. This chain connects TRBV10-3 to TRBJ1-5, with TRBD1 matching over 7 bases. The CDR3 runs to 14 residues. V lost 10 bases to trimming and J lost 2 bases; unmatched junction nucleotides: 8. CDR1 and CDR2 from the germline V gene are ENHRY and SYGVKD.

The genes are TRBV19 and TRBJ1-2; 9 bases are shared with TRBD1. CDR1 is LNHDA and CDR2 is SQIVND in the germline V gene (reference sequence). This CDR3 is 18 amino acids long. V dropped 0 bases and J dropped 3; count of bases not matched to a gene: 11. Here the CDR3 DNA reads TGTGCCAGTAGTATAGACATACAGGGGGCGAACCCTTACTATGGCTACACCTTC. The encoded protein is CASSIDIQGANPYYGYTF. Full variable domain (outside the CDR3, taken from reference TRBV19 and TRBJ1-2): DGGITQSPKYLFRKEGQNVTLSCEQNLNHDAMYWYRQDPGQGLRLIYYSQIVNDFQKGDIAEGYSVSREKKESFPLTVTSAQKNPTAFYLCASSIDIQGANPYYGYTFGSGTRLTVV.

This clone appeared a single time. The chain has TRBV7-9 and TRBJ1-5, with TRBD1 as a possible D gene (5 bases). Germline-derived CDR1 and CDR2 are SEHNR and FQNEAQ (reference sequence). The CDR3 extends over 17 amino acids. V dropped 1 base and J dropped 4 bases, with 17 bases sitting between them. CDR3 sequence reads: CASSLDGAGKGNQPQHF. The CDR3 DNA is TGTGCCAGCAGCTTAGATGGGGCCGGCAAGGGGAATCAGCCCCAGCATTTT.

This clone was seen once. The chain links TRBV29-1 to TRBJ2-5; 9 positions agree with TRBD2. CDR3 length: 12 residues. J gave up 11 bases and V 4 bases, and 8 bases lay outside the gene matches. Germline V gene data show CDR1 as SQVTM and CDR2 as ANQGSEA. CDR3 region: CSVATSGLQQYF. As DNA, the CDR3 is TGCAGCGTTGCGACTAGCGGCTTACAGCAGTACTTC.

This clone was counted a few times. The V call is TRBV9, the J call TRBJ1-1; D gene ambiguous. Trimming left V 0 bases short and J 3 bases short, with 6 bases between. The length of the CDR3 is 13 residues. Looked up from germline, CDR1 is SGDLS and CDR2 is YYNGEE. This CDR3 is CASSVATDTEAFF. The DNA for the CDR3 is TGTGCCAGCAGCGTAGCTACAGACACTGAAGCTTTCTTT.

The chain combines TRBV7-3 with TRBJ2-1; D call uncertain. Trimming left V 5 bases short and J 8 bases short, with 10 bases between. The CDR3 consists of 12 residues. Germline V gene data show CDR1 as SGHTA and CDR2 as FQGTGA. For the CDR3, the DNA is TGTGCCAGCAGCCGACCAGGCTATGAGCAGTTCTTC. This gives the protein CASSRPGYEQFF.

This clone was found a few times. V gene TRBV30 combines with J gene TRBJ1-5; weak D call: TRBD1 (5 bases). Germline CDR1 reads GTSNPN; CDR2 reads SVGIG (reference sequence). Trimming shortened V by 2 bases and J by 2 bases, and 7 bases separated the two germline ends. The CDR3 runs 13 residues. The CDR3 DNA reads TGTGCCTGGAGTTCGGGGGGCAATCAGCCCCAGCATTTT. Translated, it gives CAWSSGGNQPQHF.

This sequence joins TRBV27 and TRBJ2-7; TRBD1 aligns across 12 bases. In germline, CDR1 is MNHEY, CDR2 SMNVEV (reference sequence). This CDR3 has 14 residues. V was clipped by 3 bases and J by 8 bases; unmatched bases: 5. The CDR3 protein is CASSLRWDRGQQYF. The CDR3, as DNA: TGTGCCAGCAGTTTGCGTTGGGACAGGGGGCAGCAGTACTTC.